This T cell receptor (beta chain) was found in a study of T cell clones after liver transplantation. Sorting of unstimulated PBMCs yielded separate CD3+CD4+ and CD3+CD8+ fractions. The ends were cut back, 2 bases at V and 7 bases at J, with 6 bases in the middle. Germline V gene sequence: CDR1 SGHVS, CDR2 FNYEAQ. The CDR3 contains 11 residues. Generated by immunoSEQ multiplex PCR, the TCRdb table keeps only in-frame clones and is missing some. The sample has 68,000 or so clones, 80% to 95% seen once; the top ten hold approximately 0.96%. The rearrangement links TRBV7-6 to TRBJ2-7; tentatively, D is TRBD2 (5 bases). The TCR was taken from a human patient who received a liver transplant. Some T cells may be supplied by the graft donor. The sample in question was CD4+ T cells from blood, obtained approximately 25 months after liver transplant. As DNA, the CDR3 is TGTGCCAGCAGCTTATCGGGGGAGCAGTACTTC. This gives the protein CASSLSGEQYF.